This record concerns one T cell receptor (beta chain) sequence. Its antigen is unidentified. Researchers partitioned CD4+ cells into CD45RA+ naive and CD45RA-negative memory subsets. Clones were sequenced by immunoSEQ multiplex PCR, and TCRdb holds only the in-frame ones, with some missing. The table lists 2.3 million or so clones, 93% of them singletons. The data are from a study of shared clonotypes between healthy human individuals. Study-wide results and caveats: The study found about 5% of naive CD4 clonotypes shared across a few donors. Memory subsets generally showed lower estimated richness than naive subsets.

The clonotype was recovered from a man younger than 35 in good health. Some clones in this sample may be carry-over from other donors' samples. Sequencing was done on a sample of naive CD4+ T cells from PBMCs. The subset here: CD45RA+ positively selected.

CDR3 sequence reads: CASSQGRFNQPQHF. The DNA of the CDR3 is TGTGCCAGCAGCCAAGGACGATTCAATCAGCCCCAGCATTTT. The chain uses TRBV7-9 and TRBJ1-5; no clear D gene. The CDR3 runs to 14 residues. From germline, CDR1 is SEHNR and CDR2 FQNEAQ (reference sequence). The germline V and J ends were trimmed by 5 bases and 3 bases, with 11 bases remaining between them. Based on the CDR3 plus reference TRBV7-9 and TRBJ1-5, the full variable domain is DTGVSQNPRHKITKRGQNVTFRCDPISEHNRLYWYRQTLGQGPEFLTYFQNEAQLEKSRLLSDRFSAERPKGSFSTLEIQRTEQGDSAMYLCASSQGRFNQPQHFGDGTRLSIL.